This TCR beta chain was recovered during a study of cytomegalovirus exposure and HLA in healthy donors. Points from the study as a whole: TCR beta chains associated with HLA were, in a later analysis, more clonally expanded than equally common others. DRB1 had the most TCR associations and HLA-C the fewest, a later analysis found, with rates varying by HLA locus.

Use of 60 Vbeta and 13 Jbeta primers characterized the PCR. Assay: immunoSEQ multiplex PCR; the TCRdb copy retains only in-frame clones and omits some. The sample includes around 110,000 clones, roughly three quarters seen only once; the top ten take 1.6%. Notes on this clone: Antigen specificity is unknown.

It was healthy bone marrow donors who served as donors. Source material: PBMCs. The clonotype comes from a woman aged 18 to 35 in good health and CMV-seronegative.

The CDR3, as DNA: TGCAGCGTAGATACAGGGGCCGAGTATGGCTACACCTTC. It codes for CSVDTGAEYGYTF. The chain uses TRBV29-1 and TRBJ1-2; TRBD1 aligns across 7 bases. The CDR3 totals 13 residues. V lost 6 bases, J lost 5 bases, and 9 bases stayed unmatched. Germline V gene data show CDR1 as SQVTM and CDR2 as ANQGSEA. The whole variable domain, filled in from reference TRBV29-1 and TRBJ1-2, reads SAVISQKPSRDICQRGTSLTIQCQVDSQVTMMFWYRQQPGQSLTLIATANQGSEATYESGFVIDKFPISRPNLTFSTLTVSNMSPEDSSIYLCSVDTGAEYGYTFGSGTRLTVV.